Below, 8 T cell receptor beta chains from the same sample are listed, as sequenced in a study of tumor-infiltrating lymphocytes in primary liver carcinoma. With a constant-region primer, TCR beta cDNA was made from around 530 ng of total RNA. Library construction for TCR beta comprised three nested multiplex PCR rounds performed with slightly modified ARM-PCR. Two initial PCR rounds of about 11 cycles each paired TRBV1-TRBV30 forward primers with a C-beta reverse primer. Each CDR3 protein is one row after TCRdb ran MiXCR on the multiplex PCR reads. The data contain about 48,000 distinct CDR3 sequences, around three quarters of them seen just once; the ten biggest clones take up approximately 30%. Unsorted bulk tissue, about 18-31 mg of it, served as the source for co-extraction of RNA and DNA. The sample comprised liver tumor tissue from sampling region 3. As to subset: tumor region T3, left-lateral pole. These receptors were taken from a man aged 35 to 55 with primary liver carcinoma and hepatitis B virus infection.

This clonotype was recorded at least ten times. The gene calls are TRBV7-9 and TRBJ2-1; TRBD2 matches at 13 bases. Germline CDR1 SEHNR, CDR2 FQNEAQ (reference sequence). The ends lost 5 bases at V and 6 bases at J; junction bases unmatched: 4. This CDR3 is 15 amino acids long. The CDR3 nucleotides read TGTGCCAGCAGCCAGGGACTAGCGGGGAGCAATGAGCAGTTCTTC. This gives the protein CASSQGLAGSNEQFF.

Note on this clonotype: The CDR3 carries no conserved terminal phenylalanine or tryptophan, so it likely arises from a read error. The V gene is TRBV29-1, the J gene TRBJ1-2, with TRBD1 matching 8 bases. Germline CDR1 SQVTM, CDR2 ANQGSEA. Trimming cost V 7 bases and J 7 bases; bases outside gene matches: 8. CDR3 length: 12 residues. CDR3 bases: TGCAGCGCTTCGGACAGGGTCCTTGGCTACACCATC. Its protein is CSASDRVLGYTI.

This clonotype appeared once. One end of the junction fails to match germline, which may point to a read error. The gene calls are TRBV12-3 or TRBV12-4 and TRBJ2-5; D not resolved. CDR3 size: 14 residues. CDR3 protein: CASSTGLPPDTHYF. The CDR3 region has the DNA TGTGCCAGCAGTACGGGCCTCCCCCCAGATACCCACTACTTC.

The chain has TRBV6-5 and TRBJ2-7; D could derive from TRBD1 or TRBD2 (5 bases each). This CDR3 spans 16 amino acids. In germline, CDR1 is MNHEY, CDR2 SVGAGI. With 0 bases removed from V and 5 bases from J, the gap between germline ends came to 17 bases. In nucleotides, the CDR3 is TGTGCCAGCAGTTACTCGAGGGCGGGCAGGGCTGACGAGCAGTACTTC. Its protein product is CASSYSRAGRADEQYF.

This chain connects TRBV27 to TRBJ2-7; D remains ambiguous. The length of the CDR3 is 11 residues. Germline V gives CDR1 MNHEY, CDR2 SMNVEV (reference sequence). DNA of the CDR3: TGTACCTGGATAAGGATCTACGAGCAGTACTTC. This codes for CTWIRIYEQYF.

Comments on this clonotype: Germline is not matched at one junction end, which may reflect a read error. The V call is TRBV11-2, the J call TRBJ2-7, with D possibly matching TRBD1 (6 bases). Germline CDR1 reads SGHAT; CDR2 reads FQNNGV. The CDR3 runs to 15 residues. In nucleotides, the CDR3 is TGTACCAGCATCCCCCCACAGGGATGGTTTTACGAGCAGTACTTC. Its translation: CTSIPPQGWFYEQYF.

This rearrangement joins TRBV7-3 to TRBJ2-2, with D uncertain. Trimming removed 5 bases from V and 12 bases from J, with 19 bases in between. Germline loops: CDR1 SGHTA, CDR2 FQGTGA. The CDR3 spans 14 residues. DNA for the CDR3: TGTGCCAGCAGCAATCCCCGGCGGCCTTGGAAGCTGTTTTTT. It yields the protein CASSNPRRPWKLFF.

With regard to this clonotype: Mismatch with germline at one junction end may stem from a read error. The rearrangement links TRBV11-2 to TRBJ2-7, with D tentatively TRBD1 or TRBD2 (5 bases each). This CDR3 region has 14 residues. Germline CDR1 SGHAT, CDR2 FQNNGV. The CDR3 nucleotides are TGTACCAGCAGCACCGGGACGGTGGCCTACAAGCAGTACTTC. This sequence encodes CTSSTGTVAYKQYF.